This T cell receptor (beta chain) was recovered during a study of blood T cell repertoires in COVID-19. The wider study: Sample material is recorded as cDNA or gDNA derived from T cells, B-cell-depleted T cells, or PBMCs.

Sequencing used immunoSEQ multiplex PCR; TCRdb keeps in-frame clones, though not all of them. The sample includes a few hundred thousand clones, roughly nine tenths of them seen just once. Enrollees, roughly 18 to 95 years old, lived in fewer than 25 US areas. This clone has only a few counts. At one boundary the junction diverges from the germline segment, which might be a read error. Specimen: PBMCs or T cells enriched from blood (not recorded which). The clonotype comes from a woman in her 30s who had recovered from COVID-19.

The CDR3 sequence is CASSTGTSALLRAVYAF. The CDR3 DNA follows: TGTGCCAGCAGTACCGGGACTAGCGCGCTCCTACGAGCAGTCTACGCCTTC. The chain joins TRBV28 to TRBJ2-7; 10 positions match TRBD2. CDR3 size: 17 residues. Germline V CDR1 and CDR2: MDHEN, SYDVKM.